Each of the 13 T cell receptor beta chains below was sequenced from the same sample in a study of blood T cells in healthy people across ages. Next came a second PCR, run for about 7 to 12 cycles, which used a sample-barcoded 5' primer along with a J-beta primer mix. TCRdb used MiXCR to reprocess the 5' RACE reads, holding one entry per CDR3 protein. The table has hundreds of thousands of distinct CDR3 sequences, 45% to 50% seen once. Material for sequencing was blood. The receptor set was obtained from a woman aged 55-75 years in good health.

The chain carries TRBV12-3 or TRBV12-4 and TRBJ2-7; 11 positions agree with TRBD2. This CDR3 is built from 15 residues. Trimming at V came to 4 bases and at J to 1 base, leaving 3 bases not matched to a gene. CDR3 DNA sequence: TGTGCCAGCAGTTATCTAGCGGGAGGATCCTACGAGCAGTACTTC. Amino acids: CASSYLAGGSYEQYF.

V gene TRBV27 combines with J gene TRBJ2-7; perhaps TRBD1 as D (5 bases). The V and J ends lost 5 bases and 5 bases respectively, with 13 bases between them. This CDR3 has 13 amino acids. CDR1 and CDR2 from the germline V gene are MNHEY and SMNVEV (reference sequence). CDR3: CASSVARANEQYF. The CDR3 bases are TGTGCCAGCAGTGTAGCCAGGGCCAACGAGCAGTACTTC.

There are a few counts of this clonotype. At one of its ends the junction is not consistent with the germline gene, which may arise from a read error. V gene TRBV20-1 combines with J gene TRBJ2-1; 8 bases agree with TRBD2. This CDR3 is built from 14 residues. Germline assignment: CDR1 DFQATT and CDR2 SNEGSKA (reference sequence). This CDR3 reads CTAGLAGSYNEQFF. The CDR3 coding sequence is TGTACAGCGGGGCTAGCGGGCTCCTACAATGAGCAGTTCTTC.

The J gene is TRBJ1-6, the V gene TRBV9; D ambiguous. Germline V lookup: CDR1 SGDLS, CDR2 YYNGEE. The CDR3 has 14 amino acids. Trimming stripped 1 base from V and 5 bases from J, with 7 bases between. In nucleotides, the CDR3 is TGTGCCAGCAGCGTAAGGGCAGATAATTCACCCCTCCACTTT. Its protein is CASSVRADNSPLHF. The full variable domain, with the rest looked up from reference TRBV9 and TRBJ1-6, is DSGVTQTPKHLITATGQRVTLRCSPRSGDLSVYWYQQSLDQGLQFLIQYYNGEERAKGNILERFSAQQFPDLHSELNLSSLELGDSALYFCASSVRADNSPLHFGNGTRLTVT.

This clonotype was picked up a small number of times. This chain connects TRBV10-3 to TRBJ2-1; D not resolved. There are 12 residues in the CDR3. V lost 5 bases and J 10 bases, leaving 12 bases between the germline ends. The germline CDR1 and CDR2 sequences are ENHRY and SYGVKD. CDR3 loop: CAISLNGLEQFF. The CDR3 DNA reads TGTGCCATCAGTTTAAACGGTTTGGAGCAGTTCTTC.

This clonotype is a singleton in its sample. The chain recombines TRBV6-5 with TRBJ2-4, with D perhaps matching TRBD1 (6 bases). V shed 4 bases and J shed 0 bases, with 19 bases lying between them. The length of the CDR3 is 18 residues. CDR1 and CDR2 from the germline V gene are MNHEY and SVGAGI. The CDR3 sequence is CASSSLSQGLLAKNIQYF. In DNA, the CDR3 is TGTGCCAGCAGTTCTCTCTCACAGGGCCTTCTAGCCAAAAACATTCAGTACTTC.

Note on this clonotype: One end of the junction fails to match germline, which may point to a read error. The chain combines TRBV7-2 with TRBJ2-7, with 7 nucleotides matching TRBD2. Gene TRBJ2-4 matches the end of the DNA better, so the J call may be wrong. Per germline, CDR1 SGHTA and CDR2 FQGNSA. CDR3 size: 16 residues. The CDR3 is CASSLGGGGSKNIQYF. The CDR3 DNA reads TGCGCCAGCAGCTTAGGTGGGGGGGGTTCCAAAAACATTCAGTACTTC.

In regard to this clonotype: An end of the junction does not agree with germline; a read error may underlie this. CDR3 in DNA: TGCAGTGCTGGACTAGCGGAACTTTATTACAATGGGCAGTTCTTC. Amino acids: CSAGLAELYYNGQFF. This rearrangement joins TRBV20-1 to TRBJ2-1; 10 bases align to TRBD2. The CDR3 covers 15 residues. Looked up from germline, CDR1 is DFQATT and CDR2 is SNEGSKA (reference sequence).

Points on this clonotype: This may be a read error, as it is one base from a much larger clone. The genes are TRBV28 and TRBJ2-7; TRBD1 aligns across 7 bases. CDR3 length equals 13 residues. The ends lost 5 bases at V and 2 bases at J; junction bases unmatched: 3. CDR1 is MDHEN, CDR2 SYDVKM, per germline. CDR3 amino acids: CASSGDRTYEQYF. CDR3 sequence (DNA): TGTGCCAGCAGTGGGGACAGAACCTACGAGCAGTACTTC.

The CDR3 sequence is CASSTPGRARWFF. CDR3 DNA sequence: TGTGCCAGCAGCACCCCCGGAAGGGCTAGATGGTTCTTC. The chain employs TRBV27 and TRBJ2-1; D remains unclear. Per the germline V gene, CDR1 is MNHEY and CDR2 is SMNVEV (reference sequence). The CDR3 has 13 amino acids. Trimming stripped 6 bases from V and 15 bases from J, with 21 bases between.

This clonotype occurred a few times. V usage is TRBV28 and J usage is TRBJ2-4; possibly TRBD2 for D (5 bases). The germline gives CDR1 MDHEN, CDR2 SYDVKM. V gave up 6 bases and J gave up 3 bases, with 18 bases separating them. The CDR3 consists of 16 residues. The DNA for the CDR3 is TGTGCCAGCAGCCCCCGTGGGAGTGGCATCAAAAACATTCAGTACTTC. Protein sequence: CASSPRGSGIKNIQYF.

This clonotype was picked up one time. The V call is TRBV15, the J call TRBJ2-5, with 12 bases matching TRBD2. Germline CDR1 reads LNHNV; CDR2 reads YYDKDF (reference sequence). There are 16 residues in the CDR3. V lost 3 bases, J lost 11 bases, and 13 bases stayed unmatched. The CDR3 DNA sequence: TGTGCCACCAGCAGGCGTCTAGCGGGAGGGAACAATGAGCAGTACTTC. Translating it yields CATSRRLAGGNNEQYF.

The rearrangement joins TRBV12-3 or TRBV12-4 to TRBJ2-6; the D is unclear. This CDR3 comprises 18 residues. V was clipped by 2 bases and J by 0 bases, with 14 bases between them. The CDR3 spells CASSLRLLKHSGANVLTF. The DNA for the CDR3 is TGTGCCAGCAGTTTACGTCTTCTGAAGCACTCTGGGGCCAACGTCCTGACTTTC.